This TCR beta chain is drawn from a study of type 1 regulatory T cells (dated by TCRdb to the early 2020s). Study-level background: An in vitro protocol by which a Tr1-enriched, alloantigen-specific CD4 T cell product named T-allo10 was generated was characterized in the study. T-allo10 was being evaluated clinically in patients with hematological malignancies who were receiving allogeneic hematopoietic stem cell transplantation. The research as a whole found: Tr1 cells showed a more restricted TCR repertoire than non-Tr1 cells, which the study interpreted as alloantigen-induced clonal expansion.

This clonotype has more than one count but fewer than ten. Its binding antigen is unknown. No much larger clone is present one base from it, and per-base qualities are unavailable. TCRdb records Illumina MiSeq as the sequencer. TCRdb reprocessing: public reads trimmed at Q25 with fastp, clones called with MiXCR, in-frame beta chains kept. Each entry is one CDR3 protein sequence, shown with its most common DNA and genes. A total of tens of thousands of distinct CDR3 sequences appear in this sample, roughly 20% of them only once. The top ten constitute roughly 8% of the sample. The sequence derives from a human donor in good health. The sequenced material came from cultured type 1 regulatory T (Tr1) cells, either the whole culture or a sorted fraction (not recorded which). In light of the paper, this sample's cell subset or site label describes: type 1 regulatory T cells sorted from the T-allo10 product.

The DNA is as follows: TGTGCCAGCAGTTCGTCGGGGAACACTGAAGCTTTCTTT. It translates as CASSSSGNTEAFF. Recombination joined TRBV6-2 or TRBV6-3 with TRBJ1-1, with no D gene named confidently. CDR1 and CDR2 (MNHEY, SVGEGT) derive from the germline V gene. Inclusive of the bounding cysteine and phenylalanine, the CDR3 is 13 residues long. CDR3 DNA is the only sequence kept; it has 39 bases, read in frame from the first base. The junction carries 7 bases between V and J, which are trimmed by 4 bases and 1 base respectively.